The clone carrying this TCR beta chain has a handful of counts. The antigen remains unidentified. The record originates from a study of radiation and T cells in renal cell carcinoma. General study findings and limits: Baseline intratumoral clonotype presence is unknown without pretreatment biopsies. From baseline, blood top tumor clonotypes peaked at 2 weeks post-radiation.

Between the trimmed V and J ends, which lost 6 bases and 4 bases, there was a span of 12 bases. Germline CDR1 is KGHSH and CDR2 is LQKENI. This CDR3 spans 13 amino acids. Time point: blood 2 weeks post-SBRT. The treatment is: 15 Gy SBRT to primary tumor, nephrectomy 4 weeks later. Serial blood draws occurred at baseline and 2 and 4 weeks post-SBRT. TCRdb keeps only in-frame clones here, not all; method: immunoSEQ multiplex PCR. The profile shows more than 100,000 clones, about 88% of them singletons. The material sequenced was blood, taken from a patient whose treatment included radiotherapy and nephrectomy. The TCR originated in a woman aged 70 to 79 with renal cell carcinoma. V and J are TRBV18 and TRBJ1-1; D perhaps matches TRBD1 (5 bases). The CDR3 region has the DNA TGTGCCAGCTCCAGAGGGGCGACCACTGAAGCTTTCTTT. As protein: CASSRGATTEAFF.